This TCR beta chain was recovered during a study of T-cell memory formation after mild COVID-19. Looked up from germline, CDR1 is SGHTA and CDR2 is FQGNSA. This CDR3 spans 14 amino acids. V was trimmed by 4 bases and J by 4 bases, leaving 10 bases between them. TCRdb reprocessed the 5' RACE reads via MiXCR and lists one record per CDR3 protein. Among about 430,000 distinct CDR3 sequences, approximately 18% were seen once, and the ten largest hold roughly 21%. This sequence joins TRBV7-2 and TRBJ1-4, with D unclear. The source is a man aged 18 to 30 who had mild COVID-19 (a few samples of this study predate the infection). Cell type and time point are not known. The sample comprised PBMCs or a T cell subset sorted from them (not recorded which). The CDR3 DNA reads as TGTGCCAGCAGCTCCCGGCAGCTTAATGAAAAACTGTTTTTT. As protein: CASSSRQLNEKLFF.